Listed below are T cell receptor beta chains from one sample, sequenced in a study of response to subunit inactivated influenza vaccine. TCRdb re-called the RT-PCR reads through MiXCR, storing one row per CDR3 protein. The data contain fewer than 200,000 distinct CDR3 sequences, around 9% of them singletons. The source was non-naive T cells sorted from PBMCs, collected on the day of vaccination. The receptor source for this set is a man aged 45-65 years who received an inactivated influenza vaccine. Each CDR3 is given with its conserved first and last residue. The size of a clone is reported for some rows only, either as once, few or many, or as a class for expanded clones.

v_call: TRBV7-9
clone_size: .
cdr3_aa: CASSRSEATSGKKLFF

v_call: TRBV20-1
clone_size: many
cdr3_aa: CSAREGATDSPLHF

v_call: TRBV4-3
clone_size: .
cdr3_aa: CASSHRDNYGYTF

v_call: TRBV5-1
clone_size: many
cdr3_aa: CASSWGTSGGVDEQFF

v_call: TRBV12-3/TRBV12-4
clone_size: few
cdr3_aa: CASSLGIHTKNIQYF

v_call: TRBV12-3/TRBV12-4
clone_size: few
cdr3_aa: CASSTGGRHNEQFF

v_call: TRBV6-2/TRBV6-3
clone_size: few
cdr3_aa: CASSYSLAGGVDTQYF

v_call: TRBV15
clone_size: .
cdr3_aa: CATSRGDRAGANVLTF

v_call: TRBV27
clone_size: .
cdr3_aa: CASSTTGGDTQYF

v_call: TRBV20-1
clone_size: few
cdr3_aa: CSANRGREEKLFF

v_call: TRBV18
clone_size: .
cdr3_aa: CASSPQRQGMNTEAFF

v_call: TRBV12-3/TRBV12-4
clone_size: few
cdr3_aa: CASRQDTGELFF

v_call: TRBV6-2/TRBV6-3
clone_size: few
cdr3_aa: CASYRLQETQYF

v_call: TRBV12-3/TRBV12-4
clone_size: .
cdr3_aa: CASSLANWYLWGGTDTQYF

v_call: TRBV4-2
clone_size: many
cdr3_aa: CASSQLALAGDGELFF

v_call: TRBV12-3/TRBV12-4
clone_size: few
cdr3_aa: CASSLGLRNTEAFF

v_call: TRBV7-2
clone_size: .
cdr3_aa: CASSDRGSGELFF

v_call: TRBV5-1
clone_size: many
cdr3_aa: CASSLDTGGLYEQYF

v_call: TRBV9
clone_size: .
cdr3_aa: CASSVSVAQGQETQYF

v_call: TRBV7-2
clone_size: .
cdr3_aa: CASTQTGQGIYEQYF

v_call: TRBV20-1
clone_size: many
cdr3_aa: CSARPWGGDQPQHF

v_call: TRBV18
clone_size: .
cdr3_aa: CASSPEQGANEKLFF

v_call: TRBV2
clone_size: many
cdr3_aa: CASKTSGIYEQFF

v_call: TRBV28
clone_size: .
cdr3_aa: CASRTTSSEQFF

v_call: TRBV6-2/TRBV6-3
clone_size: .
cdr3_aa: CASTLYLGAQTGELFF

v_call: TRBV11-2
clone_size: many
cdr3_aa: CASSSTGTGVNEQFF

v_call: TRBV12-3/TRBV12-4
clone_size: .
cdr3_aa: CASTLGNSYEQYF

v_call: TRBV11-2
clone_size: .
cdr3_aa: CASSLALPGNLAETQYF

v_call: TRBV5-1
clone_size: few
cdr3_aa: CASSPRGQGNEPQHF

v_call: TRBV7-2
clone_size: .
cdr3_aa: CASSPRTSGSHVEQFF

v_call: TRBV20-1
clone_size: many
cdr3_aa: CSADRAISRGEAFF

v_call: TRBV4-3
clone_size: many
cdr3_aa: CASSQGGPGANQPQHF

v_call: TRBV25-1
clone_size: .
cdr3_aa: CASSEPGQGVYEQYF

v_call: TRBV7-6
clone_size: .
cdr3_aa: CASSFFMGVGRATEAFF

v_call: TRBV6-6
clone_size: few
cdr3_aa: CASREGATEAFF

v_call: TRBV7-8
clone_size: .
cdr3_aa: CASSPPAGEQFF

v_call: TRBV29-1
clone_size: many
cdr3_aa: CSVTSGGVNEQFF

v_call: TRBV2
clone_size: .
cdr3_aa: CASRTGARTEAFF

v_call: TRBV28
clone_size: .
cdr3_aa: CASSPGTGLSSNYGYTF

v_call: TRBV5-1
clone_size: many
cdr3_aa: CASRGSGRTQTNTGELFF

v_call: TRBV5-1
clone_size: many
cdr3_aa: CASSTGQDYEQYF

v_call: TRBV20-1
clone_size: .
cdr3_aa: CSARDLGRDGGYTF

v_call: TRBV5-6
clone_size: many
cdr3_aa: CASSLGPDRIYMNTEAFF

v_call: TRBV11-2
clone_size: few
cdr3_aa: CASSNPGLAGSNEQFF

v_call: TRBV12-3/TRBV12-4
clone_size: .
cdr3_aa: CASSAGGMGNQPQHF